This T cell receptor beta chain was sequenced during a study of PD-L1 blockade in urothelial cancer. Synthetic spike-ins, TCR analog templates, were added into each PCR. Clones were read by immunoSEQ multiplex PCR, and TCRdb kept only the in-frame ones, dropping some. This table holds around 25,000 clones, around 85% found once. Unmatched junction bases numbered 9, after V lost 6 bases and J lost 5 bases. CDR1 and CDR2 (germline): SNHLY, FYNNEI. This CDR3 region has 17 residues. This clone was seen only a few times. This specimen was PBMCs, taken around atezolizumab (anti-PD-L1) treatment. The clonotype originates from a man aged 50 to 59 with urothelial cancer. The V and J genes are TRBV2 and TRBJ2-3; TRBD2 agrees at 15 bases. In DNA form, the CDR3 reads TGTGCCAGCAGCCCCACCGGGACTAGCGGGGGGCTAGATACGCAGTATTTT. Amino acid sequence: CASSPTGTSGGLDTQYF.